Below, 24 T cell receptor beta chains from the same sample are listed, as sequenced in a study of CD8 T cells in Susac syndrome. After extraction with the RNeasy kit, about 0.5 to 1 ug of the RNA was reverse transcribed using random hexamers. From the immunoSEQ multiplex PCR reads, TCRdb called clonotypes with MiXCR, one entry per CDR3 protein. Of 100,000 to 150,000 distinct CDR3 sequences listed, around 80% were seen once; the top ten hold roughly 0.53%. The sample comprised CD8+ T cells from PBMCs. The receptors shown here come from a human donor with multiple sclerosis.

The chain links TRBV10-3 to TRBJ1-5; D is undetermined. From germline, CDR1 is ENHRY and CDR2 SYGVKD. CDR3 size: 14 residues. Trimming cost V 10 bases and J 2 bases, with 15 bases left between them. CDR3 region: CATSLGWGNQPQHF. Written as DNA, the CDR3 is TGTGCCACCTCGTTAGGGTGGGGCAATCAGCCCCAGCATTTT.

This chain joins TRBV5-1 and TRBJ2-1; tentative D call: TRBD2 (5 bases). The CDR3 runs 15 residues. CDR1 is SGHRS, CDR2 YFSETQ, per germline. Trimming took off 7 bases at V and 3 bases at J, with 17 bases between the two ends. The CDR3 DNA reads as TGCGCCAGCGGCCGGACTGAGTTAGGCTACAATGAGCAGTTCTTC. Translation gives CASGRTELGYNEQFF.

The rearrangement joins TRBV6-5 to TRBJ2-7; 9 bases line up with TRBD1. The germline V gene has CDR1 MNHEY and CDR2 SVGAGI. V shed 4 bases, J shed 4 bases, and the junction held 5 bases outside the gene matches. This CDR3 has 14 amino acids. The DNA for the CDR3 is TGTGCCAGCAGTTGGACCGGGACAGGGTACGAGCAGTACTTC. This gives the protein CASSWTGTGYEQYF.

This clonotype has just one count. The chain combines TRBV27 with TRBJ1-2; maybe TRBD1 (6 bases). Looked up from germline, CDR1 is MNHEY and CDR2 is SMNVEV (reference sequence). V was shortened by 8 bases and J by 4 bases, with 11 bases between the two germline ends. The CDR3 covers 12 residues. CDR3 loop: CASGGDIYGYTF. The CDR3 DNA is TGTGCCAGCGGTGGGGACATCTATGGCTACACCTTC.

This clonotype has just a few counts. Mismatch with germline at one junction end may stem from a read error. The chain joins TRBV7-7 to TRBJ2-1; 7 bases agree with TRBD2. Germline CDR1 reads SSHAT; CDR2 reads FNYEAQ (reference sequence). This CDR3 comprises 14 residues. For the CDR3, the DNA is TGTGCTAGCAGCTCTAGCGGCTCCTACAATGAGCAGTTCTTC. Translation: CASSSSGSYNEQFF.

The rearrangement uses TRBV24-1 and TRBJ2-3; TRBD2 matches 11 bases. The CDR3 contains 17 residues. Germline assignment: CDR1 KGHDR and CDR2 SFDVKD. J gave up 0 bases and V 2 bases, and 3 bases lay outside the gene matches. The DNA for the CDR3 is TGTGCCACCAGTGATTGGGGACTAGCGGTTAGCACAGATACGCAGTATTTT. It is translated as CATSDWGLAVSTDTQYF.

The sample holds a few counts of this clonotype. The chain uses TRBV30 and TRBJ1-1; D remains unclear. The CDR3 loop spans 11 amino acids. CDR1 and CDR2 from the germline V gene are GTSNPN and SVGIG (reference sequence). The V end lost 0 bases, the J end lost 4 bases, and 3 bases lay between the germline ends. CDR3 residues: CAWSVSTEAFF. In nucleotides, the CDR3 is TGTGCCTGGAGTGTAAGCACTGAAGCTTTCTTT. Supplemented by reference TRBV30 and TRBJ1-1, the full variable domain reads SQTIHQWPATLVQPVGSPLSLECTVEGTSNPNLYWYRQAAGRGLQLLFYSVGIGQISSEVPQNLSASRPQDRQFILSSKKLLLSDSGFYLCAWSVSTEAFFGQGTRLTVV.

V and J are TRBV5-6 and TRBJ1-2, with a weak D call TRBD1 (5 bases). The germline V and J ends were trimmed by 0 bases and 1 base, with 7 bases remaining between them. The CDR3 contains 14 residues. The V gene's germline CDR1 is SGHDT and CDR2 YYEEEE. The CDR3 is CASSLETDNYGYTF. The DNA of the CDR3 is TGTGCCAGCAGCTTGGAGACAGATAACTATGGCTACACCTTC.

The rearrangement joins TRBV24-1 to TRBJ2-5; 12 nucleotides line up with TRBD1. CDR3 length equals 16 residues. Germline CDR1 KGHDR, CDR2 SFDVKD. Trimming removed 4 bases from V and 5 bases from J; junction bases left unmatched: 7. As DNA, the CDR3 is TGTGCCACCAGTGAACGCGGGACAGGGGGCTGGGAGACCCAGTACTTC. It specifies CATSERGTGGWETQYF.

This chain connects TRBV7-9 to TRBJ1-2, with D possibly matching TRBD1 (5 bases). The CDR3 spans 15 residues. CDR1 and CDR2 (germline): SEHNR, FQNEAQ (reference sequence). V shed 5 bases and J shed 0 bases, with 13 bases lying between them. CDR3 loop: CASSLPDTPNYGYTF. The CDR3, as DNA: TGTGCCAGCAGCCTACCGGACACCCCTAACTATGGCTACACCTTC. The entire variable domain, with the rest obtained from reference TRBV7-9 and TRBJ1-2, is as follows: DTGVSQNPRHKITKRGQNVTFRCDPISEHNRLYWYRQTLGQGPEFLTYFQNEAQLEKSRLLSDRFSAERPKGSFSTLEIQRTEQGDSAMYLCASSLPDTPNYGYTFGSGTRLTVV.

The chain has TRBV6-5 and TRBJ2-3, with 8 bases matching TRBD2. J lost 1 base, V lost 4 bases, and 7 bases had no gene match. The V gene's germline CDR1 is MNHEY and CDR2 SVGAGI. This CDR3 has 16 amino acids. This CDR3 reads CASSLWAREGTDTQYF. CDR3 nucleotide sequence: TGTGCCAGCAGTTTATGGGCGCGGGAGGGCACAGATACGCAGTATTTT.

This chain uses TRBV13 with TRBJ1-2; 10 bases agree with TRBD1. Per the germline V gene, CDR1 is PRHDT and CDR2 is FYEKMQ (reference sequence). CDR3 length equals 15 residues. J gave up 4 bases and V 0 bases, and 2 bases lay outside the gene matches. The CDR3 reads CASSLGRDRGYGYTF. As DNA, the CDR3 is TGTGCCAGCAGCTTAGGTCGGGACAGGGGCTATGGCTACACCTTC.

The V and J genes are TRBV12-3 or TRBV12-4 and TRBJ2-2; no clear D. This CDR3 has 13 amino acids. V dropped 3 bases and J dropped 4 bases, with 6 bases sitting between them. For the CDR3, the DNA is TGTGCCAGCAGTTTCCCCAGCACCGGGGAGCTGTTTTTT. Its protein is CASSFPSTGELFF.

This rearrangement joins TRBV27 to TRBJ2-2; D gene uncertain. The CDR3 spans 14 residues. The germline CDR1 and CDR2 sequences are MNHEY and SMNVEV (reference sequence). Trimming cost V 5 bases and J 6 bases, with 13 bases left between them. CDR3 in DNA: TGTGCCAGCAGTCAGATAATGTTAGCCGGGGAGCTGTTTTTT. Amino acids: CASSQIMLAGELFF.

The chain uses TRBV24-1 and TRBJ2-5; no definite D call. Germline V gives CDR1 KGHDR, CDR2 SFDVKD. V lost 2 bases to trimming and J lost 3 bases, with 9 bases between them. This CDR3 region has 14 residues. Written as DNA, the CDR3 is TGTGCCACCAGTGATTCCTCTGGGGAAGAGACCCAGTACTTC. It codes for CATSDSSGEETQYF.

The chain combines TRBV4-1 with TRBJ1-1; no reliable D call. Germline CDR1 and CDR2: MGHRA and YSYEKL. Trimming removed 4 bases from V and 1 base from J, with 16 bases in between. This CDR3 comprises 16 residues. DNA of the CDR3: TGCGCCAGCAGCCGCAGGAAAGAGGTATGGAACACTGAAGCTTTCTTT. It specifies CASSRRKEVWNTEAFF.

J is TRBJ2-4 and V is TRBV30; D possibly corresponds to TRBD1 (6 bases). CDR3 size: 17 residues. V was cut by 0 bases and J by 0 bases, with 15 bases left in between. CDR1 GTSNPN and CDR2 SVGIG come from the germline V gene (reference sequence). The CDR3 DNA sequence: TGTGCCTGGAGTGTACAGGGACGGTGGCTAGCCAAAAACATTCAGTACTTC. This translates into CAWSVQGRWLAKNIQYF.

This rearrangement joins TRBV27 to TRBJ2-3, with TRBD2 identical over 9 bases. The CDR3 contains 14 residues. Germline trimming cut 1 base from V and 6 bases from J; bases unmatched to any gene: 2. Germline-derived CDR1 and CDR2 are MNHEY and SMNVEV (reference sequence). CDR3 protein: CASSLLAGVDTQYF. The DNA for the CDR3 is TGTGCCAGCAGTTTATTAGCGGGAGTGGATACGCAGTATTTT.

The CDR3 sequence is CASSYSTHYEQYV. CDR3 bases: TGTGCCAGCAGTTACTCGACACACTACGAGCAGTACGTC. The chain employs TRBV6-6 and TRBJ2-7; D is uncertain. Germline CDR1 is MNHNY and CDR2 is SVGAGI (reference sequence). The CDR3 length is 13 residues. Trimming took 0 bases from V and 3 from J, leaving 6 bases between them.

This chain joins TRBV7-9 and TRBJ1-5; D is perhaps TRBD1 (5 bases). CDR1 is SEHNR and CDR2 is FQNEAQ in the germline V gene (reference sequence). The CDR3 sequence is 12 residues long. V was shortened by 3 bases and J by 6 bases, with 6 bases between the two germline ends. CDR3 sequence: CASSFDSQPQHF. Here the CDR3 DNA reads TGTGCCAGCAGCTTCGACAGTCAGCCCCAGCATTTT. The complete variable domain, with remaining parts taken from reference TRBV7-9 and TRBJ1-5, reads DTGVSQNPRHKITKRGQNVTFRCDPISEHNRLYWYRQTLGQGPEFLTYFQNEAQLEKSRLLSDRFSAERPKGSFSTLEIQRTEQGDSAMYLCASSFDSQPQHFGDGTRLSIL.

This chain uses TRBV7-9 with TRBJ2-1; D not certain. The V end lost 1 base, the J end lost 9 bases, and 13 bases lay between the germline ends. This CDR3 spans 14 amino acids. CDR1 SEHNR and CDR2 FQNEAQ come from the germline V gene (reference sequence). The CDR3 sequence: CASSLERPGGEQFF. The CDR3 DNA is TGTGCCAGCAGCTTAGAAAGGCCGGGCGGTGAGCAGTTCTTC.

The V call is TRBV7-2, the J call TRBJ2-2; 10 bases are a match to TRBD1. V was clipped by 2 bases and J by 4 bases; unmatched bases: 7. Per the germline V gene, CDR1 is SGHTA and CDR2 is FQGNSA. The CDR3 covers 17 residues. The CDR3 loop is CASSLKDRGLFTGELFF. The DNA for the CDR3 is TGTGCCAGCAGCTTAAAAGACAGGGGGCTATTCACCGGGGAGCTGTTTTTT.

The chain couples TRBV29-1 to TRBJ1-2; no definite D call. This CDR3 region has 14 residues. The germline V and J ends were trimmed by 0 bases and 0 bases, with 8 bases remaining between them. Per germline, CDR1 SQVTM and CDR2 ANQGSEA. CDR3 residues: CSVEDQTANYGYTF. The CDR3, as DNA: TGCAGCGTTGAAGATCAGACGGCTAACTATGGCTACACCTTC.

CDR3 in amino acids: CASSPRRSKTLNTEAFF. CDR3 coding DNA: TGTGCCAGTAGTCCACGAAGGTCCAAAACGTTGAACACTGAAGCTTTCTTT. V usage is TRBV19 and J usage is TRBJ1-1, with D unclear. Per germline, CDR1 LNHDA and CDR2 SQIVND (reference sequence). V was pared by 5 bases and J by 0 bases, with 19 bases between. This CDR3 has 17 residues.